Below, 17 T cell receptor beta chains from the same sample are listed, as sequenced in a study of CXCR3-negative and CXCR3-positive naive CD8 T cells. Preparation of TRB cDNA libraries relied on 5' RACE carrying UMI labels. TCRdb reanalyzed the 5' RACE reads and collapses them to one entry per CDR3 protein, without DNA. Its listing shows about 40,000 distinct CDR3 sequences. Sequenced sample: memory CD8+ T cells from blood. These receptors were collected from a human donor in good health. Some clones in this sample may be carry-over from other donors' samples.

The chain recombines TRBV29-1 with TRBJ2-5; TCRdb selects TRBD1, and the lack of DNA leaves this call unchecked. The germline V gene encodes CDR1 SQVTM and CDR2 ANQGSEA. This CDR3 region has 14 residues. The CDR3 sequence: CSVVSGGPQEAQYF.

The gene calls are TRBV14 and TRBJ2-3; the D call from TCRdb, TRBD1, cannot be confirmed without DNA. The CDR3 totals 16 residues. CDR1 and CDR2 (germline): SGHDN, FVKESK. The CDR3 region is CASSQEGTGYLDTQYF.

The rearrangement links TRBV20-1 to TRBJ2-7; there is no DNA to check the TCRdb D call of TRBD1. CDR3 size: 16 residues. Germline lookup yields CDR1 DFQATT and CDR2 SNEGSKA (reference sequence). The CDR3 sequence: CSARDSAGAISYEQYF.

The J gene is TRBJ2-1, the V gene TRBV7-3; TCRdb lists TRBD2, though no DNA is available to test this call. The CDR3 is 13 residues long. The germline V gene has CDR1 SGHTA and CDR2 FQGTGA. The chain's CDR3 is CASSFGGGNEQFF. Together with reference TRBV7-3 and TRBJ2-1, the CDR3 gives the full variable domain: GAGVSQTPSNKVTEKGKYVELRCDPISGHTALYWYRQSLGQGPEFLIYFQGTGAADDSGLPNDRFFAVRPEGSVSTLKIQRTERGDSAVYLCASSFGGGNEQFFGPGTRLTVL.

The chain links TRBV13 to TRBJ2-7; the TCRdb D gene call, TRBD2, has no DNA to confirm it. The CDR3 is 16 amino acids. Germline-derived CDR1 and CDR2 are PRHDT and FYEKMQ (reference sequence). The CDR3 sequence: CASSFRSGGYSYEQYF.

The J gene is TRBJ1-1, the V gene TRBV6-2 or TRBV6-3. This CDR3 comprises 14 residues. The germline gives CDR1 MNHEY, CDR2 SVGEGT. The CDR3: CASSYSELNTEAFF.

The rearrangement uses TRBV4-3 and TRBJ2-5. The CDR3 runs to 17 residues. CDR1 is LGHNA, CDR2 YSLEER, per germline. The CDR3 region is CASSQDFGLAGVETQYF.

The chain couples TRBV4-3 to TRBJ2-1; TCRdb lists TRBD2, though no DNA is available to test this call. CDR1 LGHNA and CDR2 YSLEER come from the germline V gene. This CDR3 has 18 amino acids. Here the CDR3 reads CASSQDGASGGSHNEQFF.

The CDR3 is CASSLLGREQYF. V gene TRBV27 combines with J gene TRBJ2-7. CDR1 MNHEY and CDR2 SMNVEV come from the germline V gene (reference sequence). The CDR3 runs 12 residues.

The chain recombines TRBV11-2 with TRBJ2-7; TCRdb's D gene call, TRBD1, goes unchecked for lack of DNA. The CDR3 is made up of 14 amino acids. Germline V gene sequence: CDR1 SGHAT, CDR2 FQNNGV. The CDR3 region is CASSWEAGAYEQYF.

This rearrangement joins TRBV11-3 to TRBJ1-1; TCRdb lists TRBD1, though no DNA is available to test this call. CDR1 and CDR2 from the germline V gene are SGHNT and YENEEA. The length of the CDR3 is 12 residues. This CDR3 is CASSGDNSEAFF.

The chain uses TRBV6-5 and TRBJ2-7; as DNA is missing, the TRBD1 call by TCRdb cannot be tested. From germline, CDR1 is MNHEY and CDR2 SVGAGI. The CDR3 spans 13 residues. The CDR3 sequence: CASSLGGLDEQYF.

The CDR3 spells CASSDRWGHPYEQYF. V is TRBV5-1 and J is TRBJ2-7; as DNA is missing, the TRBD1 call by TCRdb cannot be tested. This CDR3 region has 15 residues. Germline-derived CDR1 and CDR2 are SGHRS and YFSETQ.

The V gene is TRBV14, the J gene TRBJ2-7; no DNA is available, so the TRBD1 call from TCRdb remains unchecked. Per the germline V gene, CDR1 is SGHDN and CDR2 is FVKESK. This CDR3 is built from 14 residues. CDR3 in amino acids: CASSPGTGVYEQYF.

This sequence joins TRBV5-6 and TRBJ1-4; the TCRdb call, TRBD1, lacks DNA for checking. The germline V gene has CDR1 SGHDT and CDR2 YYEEEE. The length of the CDR3 is 16 residues. The CDR3: CASSIRAASTNEKLFF.

The CDR3 protein is CASSGPGQGNYGYTF. The J gene is TRBJ1-2, the V gene TRBV12-3 or TRBV12-4; TCRdb selects TRBD1, and the lack of DNA leaves this call unchecked. This CDR3 contains 15 residues.

J is TRBJ2-6 and V is TRBV23-1. TRBV23-1 has ORF status, its function being uncertain. The CDR3 loop spans 13 amino acids. This CDR3 reads CARGRDGANVLTF.